A few counts support the clone carrying this T cell receptor beta chain. Its antigen is unknown. These data come from a study of T cell repertoires in cytomegalovirus infection. Background on the study: Public TCR beta signature analysis indicated the presence of both CMV infection and matching HLA type.

TCRdb used MiXCR to reprocess the reads, holding one entry per CDR3 protein. This table holds a few hundred thousand distinct CDR3 sequences, 15% to 20% found once. CDR1 SGHTA and CDR2 FQGNSA come from the germline V gene. CDR3 size: 15 residues. The V gene end was trimmed by 0 bases and the J gene end by 7 bases; junction bases not matched to a gene: 6. Study-wide results and caveats: Identification of carriers of CMV plus the relevant HLA was achieved through cumulative public TCR beta family frequency.

The chain is built from TRBV7-2 and TRBJ2-1, with 7 bases that match TRBD1. Material for sequencing was PBMCs. The TCR comes from a human donor in good health (CMV status not recorded). Some clones in this sample may be carry-over from other donors' samples. DNA of the CDR3: TGTGCCAGCAGCTTAGCTGGACAGGAGAGAAATGAGCAGTTCTTC. As protein: CASSLAGQERNEQFF.